This paragraph reports one T cell receptor beta chain. Per the authors' pipeline: Estimation of nucleated cell counts was performed using reference gene primer amplification. Clones were sequenced by immunoSEQ multiplex PCR, and TCRdb holds only the in-frame ones, with some missing. D and trimming come from the DNA, and the V and J calls and clone size come from that table. The sample contains 150,000 to 200,000 clones, 80% of which appear only once. Donors of Cohort 3 who recovered were those that had two negative PCRs, clearance, or symptom resolution. Trimming took off 2 bases at V and 0 bases at J, with 14 bases between the two ends. Looked up from germline, CDR1 is SGDLS and CDR2 is YYNGEE. The CDR3 covers 17 residues. These data belong to a study of blood T cell repertoires in COVID-19.

Sample: PBMCs or T cells enriched from blood (not recorded which). The TCR originated in a woman aged 55-69 years who had recovered from COVID-19. The chain has TRBV9 and TRBJ1-4; D possibly corresponds to TRBD1 (6 bases). For the CDR3, the DNA is TGTGCCAGCAGCGTTTCGACAGGCGGTGCAACTAATGAAAAACTGTTTTTT. This translates into CASSVSTGGATNEKLFF.